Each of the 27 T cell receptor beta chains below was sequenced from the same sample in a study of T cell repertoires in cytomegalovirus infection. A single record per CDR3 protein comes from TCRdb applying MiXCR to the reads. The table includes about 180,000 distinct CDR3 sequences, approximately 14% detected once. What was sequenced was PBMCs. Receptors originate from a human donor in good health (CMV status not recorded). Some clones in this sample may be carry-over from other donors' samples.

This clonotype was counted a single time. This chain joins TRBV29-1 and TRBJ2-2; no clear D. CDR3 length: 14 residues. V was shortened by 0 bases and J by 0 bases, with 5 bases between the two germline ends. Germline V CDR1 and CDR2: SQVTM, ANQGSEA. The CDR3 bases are TGCAGCGTTGAAGAGTTGGCGAACACCGGGGAGCTGTTTTTT. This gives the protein CSVEELANTGELFF.

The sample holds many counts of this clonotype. This chain's CDR3 is CASSLELAGGQETQYF. CDR3 sequence (DNA): TGTGCCAGCAGCTTAGAATTAGCGGGAGGGCAAGAGACCCAGTACTTC. This chain joins TRBV7-2 and TRBJ2-5, with 11 bases fitting TRBD2. Germline assignment: CDR1 SGHTA and CDR2 FQGNSA. The junction had 3 bases not matched to a gene; V was cut back by 1 base and J by 2 bases. The CDR3 has 16 residues.

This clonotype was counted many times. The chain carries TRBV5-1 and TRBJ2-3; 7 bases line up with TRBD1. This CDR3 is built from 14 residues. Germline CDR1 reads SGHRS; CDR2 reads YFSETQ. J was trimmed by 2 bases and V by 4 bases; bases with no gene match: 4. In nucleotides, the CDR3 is TGCGCCAGCAGCCCGGGACAGCACACAGATACGCAGTATTTT. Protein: CASSPGQHTDTQYF.

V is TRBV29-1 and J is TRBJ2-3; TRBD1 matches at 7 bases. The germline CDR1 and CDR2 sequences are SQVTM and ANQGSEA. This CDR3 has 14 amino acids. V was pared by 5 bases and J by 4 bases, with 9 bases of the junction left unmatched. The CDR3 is CSVSETGRPDTQYF. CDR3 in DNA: TGCAGCGTTTCCGAGACAGGGCGGCCAGATACGCAGTATTTT.

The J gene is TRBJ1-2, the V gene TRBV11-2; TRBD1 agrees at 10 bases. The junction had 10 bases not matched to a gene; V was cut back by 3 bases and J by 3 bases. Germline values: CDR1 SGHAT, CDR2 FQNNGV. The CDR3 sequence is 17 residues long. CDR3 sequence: CASSFGGTGAFHYGYTF. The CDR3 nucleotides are TGTGCCAGCAGCTTTGGGGGGACAGGGGCCTTTCACTATGGCTACACCTTC.

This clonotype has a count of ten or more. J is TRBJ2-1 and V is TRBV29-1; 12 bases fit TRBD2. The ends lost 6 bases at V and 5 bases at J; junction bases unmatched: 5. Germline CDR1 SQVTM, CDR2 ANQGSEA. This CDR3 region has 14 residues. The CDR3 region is CSVDTSGGNNEQFF. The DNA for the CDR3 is TGCAGCGTCGATACTAGCGGGGGGAACAATGAGCAGTTCTTC.

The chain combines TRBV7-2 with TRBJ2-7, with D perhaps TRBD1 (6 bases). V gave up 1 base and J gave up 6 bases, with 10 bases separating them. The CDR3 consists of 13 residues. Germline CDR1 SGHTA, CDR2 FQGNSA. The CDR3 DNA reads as TGTGCCAGCAGCTTAGGAGACAGGCCCGAGCAGTACTTC. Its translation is CASSLGDRPEQYF.

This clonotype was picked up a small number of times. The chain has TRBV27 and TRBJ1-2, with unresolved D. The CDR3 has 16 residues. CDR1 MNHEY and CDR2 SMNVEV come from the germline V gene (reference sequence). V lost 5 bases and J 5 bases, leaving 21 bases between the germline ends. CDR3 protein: CASSPRQSYHPYGYTF. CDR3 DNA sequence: TGTGCCAGCAGTCCTCGGCAAAGCTACCACCCTTATGGCTACACCTTC.

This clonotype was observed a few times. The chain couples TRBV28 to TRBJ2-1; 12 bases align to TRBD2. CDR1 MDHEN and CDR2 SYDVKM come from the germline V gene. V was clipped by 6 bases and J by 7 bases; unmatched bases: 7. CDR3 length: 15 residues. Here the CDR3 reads CASRLAGGPQNEQFF. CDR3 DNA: TGTGCCAGCAGGCTAGCGGGAGGGCCCCAGAATGAGCAGTTCTTC.

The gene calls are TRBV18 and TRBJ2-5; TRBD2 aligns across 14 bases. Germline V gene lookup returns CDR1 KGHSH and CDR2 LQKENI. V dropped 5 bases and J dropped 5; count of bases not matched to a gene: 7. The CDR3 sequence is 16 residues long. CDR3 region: CASSSTSGRAEETQYF. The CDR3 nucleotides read TGTGCCAGCTCATCGACTAGCGGGAGGGCCGAGGAGACCCAGTACTTC. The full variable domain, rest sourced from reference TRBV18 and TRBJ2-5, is NAGVMQNPRHLVRRRGQEARLRCSPMKGHSHVYWYRQLPEEGLKFMVYLQKENIIDESGMPKERFSAEFPKEGPSILRIQQVVRGDSAAYFCASSSTSGRAEETQYFGPGTRLLVL.

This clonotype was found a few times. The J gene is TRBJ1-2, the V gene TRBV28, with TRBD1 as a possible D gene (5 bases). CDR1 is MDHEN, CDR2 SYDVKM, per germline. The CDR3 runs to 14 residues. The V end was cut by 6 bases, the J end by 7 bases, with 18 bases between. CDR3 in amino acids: CASRPLGGEGGYTF. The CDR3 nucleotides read TGTGCCAGCAGGCCCCTCGGGGGAGAAGGTGGCTACACCTTC.

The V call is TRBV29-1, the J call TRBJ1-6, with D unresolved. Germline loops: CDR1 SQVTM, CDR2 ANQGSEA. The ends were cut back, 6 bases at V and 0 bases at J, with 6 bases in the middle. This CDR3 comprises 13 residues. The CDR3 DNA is TGCAGCGTCGCCGGCTCCTATAATTCACCCCTCCACTTT. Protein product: CSVAGSYNSPLHF. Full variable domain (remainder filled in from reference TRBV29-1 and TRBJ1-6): SAVISQKPSRDICQRGTSLTIQCQVDSQVTMMFWYRQQPGQSLTLIATANQGSEATYESGFVIDKFPISRPNLTFSTLTVSNMSPEDSSIYLCSVAGSYNSPLHFGNGTRLTVT.

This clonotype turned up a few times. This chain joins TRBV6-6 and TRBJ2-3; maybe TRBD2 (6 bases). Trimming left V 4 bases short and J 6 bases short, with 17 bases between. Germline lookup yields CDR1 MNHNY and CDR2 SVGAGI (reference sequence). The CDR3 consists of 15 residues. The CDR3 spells CASSSQLTGGDTQYF. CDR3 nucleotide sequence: TGTGCCAGCAGTTCTCAGCTCACTGGGGGGGATACGCAGTATTTT.

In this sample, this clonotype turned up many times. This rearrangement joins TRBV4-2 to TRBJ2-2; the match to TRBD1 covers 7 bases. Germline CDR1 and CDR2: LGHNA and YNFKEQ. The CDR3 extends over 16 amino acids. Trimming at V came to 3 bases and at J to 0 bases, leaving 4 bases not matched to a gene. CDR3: CASSHPDRTNTGELFF. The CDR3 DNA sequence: TGTGCCAGCAGCCACCCGGACAGGACGAACACCGGGGAGCTGTTTTTT.

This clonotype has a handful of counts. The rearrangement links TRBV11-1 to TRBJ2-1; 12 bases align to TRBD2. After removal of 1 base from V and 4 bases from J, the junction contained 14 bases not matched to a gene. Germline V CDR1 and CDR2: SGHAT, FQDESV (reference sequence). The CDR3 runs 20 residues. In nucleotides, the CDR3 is TGTGCCAGCAGCTTAGGTAGAACGCTAGCGGGAGGGATCAAGTACAATGAGCAGTTCTTC. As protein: CASSLGRTLAGGIKYNEQFF.

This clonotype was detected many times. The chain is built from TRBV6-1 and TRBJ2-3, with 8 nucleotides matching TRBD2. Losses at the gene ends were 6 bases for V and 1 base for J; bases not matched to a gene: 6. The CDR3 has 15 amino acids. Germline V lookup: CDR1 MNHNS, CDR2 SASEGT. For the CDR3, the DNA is TGTGCCAGCAGGGGCGGAGCGGGGGGCACAGATACGCAGTATTTT. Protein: CASRGGAGGTDTQYF.

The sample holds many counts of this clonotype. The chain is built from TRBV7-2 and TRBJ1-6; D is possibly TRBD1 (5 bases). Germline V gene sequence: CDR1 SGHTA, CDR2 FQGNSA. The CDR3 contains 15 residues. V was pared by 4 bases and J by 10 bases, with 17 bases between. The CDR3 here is CASSWGLTKESPLHF. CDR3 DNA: TGTGCCAGCAGCTGGGGACTTACCAAGGAGTCACCCCTCCACTTT. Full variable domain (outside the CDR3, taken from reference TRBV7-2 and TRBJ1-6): GAGVSQSPSNKVTEKGKDVELRCDPISGHTALYWYRQSLGQGLEFLIYFQGNSAPDKSGLPSDRFSAERTGGSVSTLTIQRTQQEDSAVYLCASSWGLTKESPLHFGNGTRLTVT.

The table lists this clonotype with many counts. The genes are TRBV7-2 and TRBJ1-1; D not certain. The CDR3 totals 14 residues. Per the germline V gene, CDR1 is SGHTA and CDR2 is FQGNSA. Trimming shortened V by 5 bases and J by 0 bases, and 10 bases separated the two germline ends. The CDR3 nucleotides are TGTGCCAGCAGCCCTTTATTTATGAACACTGAAGCTTTCTTT. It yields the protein CASSPLFMNTEAFF.

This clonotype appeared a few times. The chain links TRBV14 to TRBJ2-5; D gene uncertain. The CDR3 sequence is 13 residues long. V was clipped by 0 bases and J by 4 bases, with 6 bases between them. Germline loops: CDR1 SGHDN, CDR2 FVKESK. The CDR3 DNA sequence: TGTGCCAGCAGCCAAGATCTTGTAGAGACCCAGTACTTC. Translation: CASSQDLVETQYF.

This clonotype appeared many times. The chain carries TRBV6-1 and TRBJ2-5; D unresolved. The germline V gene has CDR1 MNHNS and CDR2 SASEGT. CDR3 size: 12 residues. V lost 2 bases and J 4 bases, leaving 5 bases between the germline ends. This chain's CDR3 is CASSERGETQYF. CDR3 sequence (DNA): TGTGCCAGCAGTGAACGAGGAGAGACCCAGTACTTC.

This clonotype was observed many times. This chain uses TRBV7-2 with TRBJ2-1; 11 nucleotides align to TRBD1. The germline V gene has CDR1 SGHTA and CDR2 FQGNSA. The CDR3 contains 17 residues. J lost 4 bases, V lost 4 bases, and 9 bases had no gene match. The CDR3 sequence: CASSSSWGQGGYNEQFF. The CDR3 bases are TGTGCCAGCAGCTCTAGCTGGGGACAGGGGGGGTACAATGAGCAGTTCTTC.

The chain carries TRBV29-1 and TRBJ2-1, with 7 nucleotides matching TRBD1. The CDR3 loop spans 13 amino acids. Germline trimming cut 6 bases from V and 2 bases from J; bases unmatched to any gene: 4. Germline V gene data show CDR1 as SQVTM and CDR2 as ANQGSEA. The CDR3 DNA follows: TGCAGCGTAAGAGGGGGCGCCTACAATGAGCAGTTCTTC. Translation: CSVRGGAYNEQFF.

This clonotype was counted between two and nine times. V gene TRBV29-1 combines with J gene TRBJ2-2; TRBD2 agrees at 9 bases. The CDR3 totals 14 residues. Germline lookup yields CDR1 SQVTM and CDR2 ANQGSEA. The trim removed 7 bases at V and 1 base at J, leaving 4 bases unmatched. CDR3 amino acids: CSGSSGMNTGELFF. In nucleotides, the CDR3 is TGCAGCGGCTCTAGCGGGATGAACACCGGGGAGCTGTTTTTT.

This CDR3 is CASSLQGAGATNEKLFF. The CDR3 DNA follows: TGTGCCAGCAGCTTACAGGGGGCGGGAGCAACTAATGAAAAACTGTTTTTT. The J gene is TRBJ1-4, the V gene TRBV7-9, with 8 bases aligning to TRBD1. The trim removed 2 bases at V and 0 bases at J, leaving 5 bases unmatched. CDR3 length: 17 amino acids. Germline V gene sequence: CDR1 SEHNR, CDR2 FQNEAQ (reference sequence). The whole variable domain, remainder taken from reference TRBV7-9 and TRBJ1-4, is DTGVSQNPRHKITKRGQNVTFRCDPISEHNRLYWYRQTLGQGPEFLTYFQNEAQLEKSRLLSDRFSAERPKGSFSTLEIQRTEQGDSAMYLCASSLQGAGATNEKLFFGSGTQLSVL.

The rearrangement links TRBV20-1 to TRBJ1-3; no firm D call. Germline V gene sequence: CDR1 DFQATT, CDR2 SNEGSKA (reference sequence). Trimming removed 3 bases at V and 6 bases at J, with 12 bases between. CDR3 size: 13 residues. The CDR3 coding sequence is TGCAGTGCTAGGGAGGGCATTCCAAACACCATATATTTT. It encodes CSAREGIPNTIYF.

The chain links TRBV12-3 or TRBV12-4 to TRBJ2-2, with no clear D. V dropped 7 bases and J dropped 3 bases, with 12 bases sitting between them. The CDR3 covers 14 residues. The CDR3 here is CASTESRDTGELFF. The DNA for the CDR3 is TGTGCCAGCACCGAAAGTAGGGACACCGGGGAGCTGTTTTTT.

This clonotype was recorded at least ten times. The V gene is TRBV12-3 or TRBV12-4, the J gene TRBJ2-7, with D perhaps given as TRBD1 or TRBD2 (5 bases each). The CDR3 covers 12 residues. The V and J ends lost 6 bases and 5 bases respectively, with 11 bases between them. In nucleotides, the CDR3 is TGTGCCAGCAGGGTTGGGGACCACGAGCAGTACTTC. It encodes CASRVGDHEQYF.